This passage covers 30 T cell receptor beta chains from one sample sequenced in a study of T cell changes during pregnancy in multiple sclerosis (dated by TCRdb to about 2019). Library preparation was by the immunoSEQ multiplex PCR assay. TCRdb took over this immuneACCESS table, retaining in-frame rearrangements with V and J assigned. Such tables are incomplete; in checked studies, under half of the missing clones stem from an unresolved V gene, and the remainder is unexplained. The sample table records 40,000 to 50,000 clones; 90% to 95% of these occur just once. The top ten clonotypes cover about 8% of the sample. The material was CD8+ T cells from peripheral blood mononuclear cells, obtained in the third trimester of pregnancy. The receptors derive from a female donor with multiple sclerosis, enrolled in a pregnancy study.

The chain combines TRBV18 with TRBJ2-5, with 7 bases identical to TRBD1. V gave up 4 bases and J gave up 5 bases; unmatched junction bases: 7. The length of the CDR3 is 14 residues. From germline, CDR1 is KGHSH and CDR2 LQKENI. The CDR3 loop is CASSQPGQRETQYF. CDR3 bases: TGTGCCAGCTCACAACCGGGACAGCGCGAGACCCAGTACTTC.

The V call is TRBV9, the J call TRBJ2-1; TRBD1 might be the D (6 bases). V lost 5 bases to trimming and J lost 1 base, with 16 bases between them. This CDR3 has 16 amino acids. Germline loops: CDR1 SGDLS, CDR2 YYNGEE. The CDR3 coding sequence is TGTGCCAGCAGTAATATGAGGGGGTCTTCCTACAATGAGCAGTTCTTC. It codes for CASSNMRGSSYNEQFF.

This chain uses TRBV5-6 with TRBJ2-7; TRBD2 matches 8 bases. The CDR3 totals 14 residues. Germline loops: CDR1 SGHDT, CDR2 YYEEEE. V lost 2 bases and J lost 4; bases outside the gene matches: 5. The CDR3 bases are TGTGCCAGCAGCTTTGGGACTAGTATGTACGAGCAGTACTTC. It yields the protein CASSFGTSMYEQYF. The whole variable domain, filled in from reference TRBV5-6 and TRBJ2-7, reads DAGVTQSPTHLIKTRGQQVTLRCSPKSGHDTVSWYQQALGQGPQFIFQYYEEEERQRGNFPDRFSGHQFPNYSSELNVNALLLGDSALYLCASSFGTSMYEQYFGPGTRLTVT.

This chain uses TRBV4-3 with TRBJ2-3, with 10 bases aligning to TRBD2. This CDR3 is 18 amino acids long. Germline V gene lookup returns CDR1 LGHNA and CDR2 YSLEER. V was clipped by 0 bases and J by 4 bases; unmatched bases: 10. The CDR3 DNA sequence: TGCGCCAGCAGCCAAGAAGAGGAGGGTCTAGCGGGAGCAGATACGCAGTATTTT. Protein product: CASSQEEEGLAGADTQYF.

The chain recombines TRBV28 with TRBJ2-3; no firm D call. The CDR3 runs to 12 residues. The V gene lost 4 bases and the J gene lost 5 bases, with 7 bases spanning the gap. Germline V gene data show CDR1 as MDHEN and CDR2 as SYDVKM. The CDR3 spells CASSSLGDTQYF. DNA of the CDR3: TGTGCCAGCAGTTCGCTAGGAGATACGCAGTATTTT.

This chain uses TRBV10-3 with TRBJ2-6; TRBD1 is a possible D gene (5 bases). The CDR3 is made up of 16 amino acids. Trimming took 4 bases from V and 3 from J, leaving 13 bases between them. Germline CDR1 ENHRY, CDR2 SYGVKD. CDR3 in DNA: TGTGCCATCAGTGGGCCCAGGGTAGATGGGGCCAACGTCCTGACTTTC. This translates into CAISGPRVDGANVLTF.

V is TRBV4-2 and J is TRBJ1-2; D might be TRBD1 (6 bases). The CDR3 runs to 15 residues. Germline lookup yields CDR1 LGHNA and CDR2 YNFKEQ. The V gene lost 5 bases and the J gene lost 4 bases, with 17 bases spanning the gap. The CDR3 sequence is CASSLERDTTYGYTF. The CDR3 region has the DNA TGTGCCAGCAGCTTAGAGAGGGACACCACCTATGGCTACACCTTC.

This rearrangement joins TRBV27 to TRBJ2-3; D remains unclear. This CDR3 spans 15 amino acids. V was clipped by 3 bases and J by 1 base, with 11 bases between them. CDR1 is MNHEY, CDR2 SMNVEV, per germline (reference sequence). DNA for the CDR3: TGTGCCAGCAGTTTGAGGCGGAGCCGCACAGATACGCAGTATTTT. Translation: CASSLRRSRTDTQYF.

The V gene is TRBV4-1, the J gene TRBJ2-6; 7 nucleotides match TRBD1. The CDR3 is made up of 20 amino acids. Germline CDR1 reads MGHRA; CDR2 reads YSYEKL. J was trimmed by 0 bases and V by 1 base; bases with no gene match: 12. The CDR3 loop reads CASSQGLEGAISSGANVLTF. The CDR3 DNA reads TGCGCCAGCAGCCAAGGCCTTGAGGGGGCAATCAGCTCTGGGGCCAACGTCCTGACTTTC.

This chain connects TRBV29-1 to TRBJ2-1; no clear D gene. The CDR3 length is 11 residues. V was shortened by 4 bases and J by 4 bases, with 5 bases between the two germline ends. Germline CDR1 SQVTM, CDR2 ANQGSEA. The CDR3 DNA sequence: TGCAGCGTTGGGCGGTACAATGAGCAGTTCTTC. Encoded protein: CSVGRYNEQFF.

The CDR3 coding sequence is TGTGCCAGCATTTCACGGGAGGGAGCCGTCTACGAGCAGTACTTC. It specifies CASISREGAVYEQYF. The chain couples TRBV6-6 to TRBJ2-7, with 8 bases identical to TRBD2. The length of the CDR3 is 15 residues. Trimming removed 7 bases from V and 3 bases from J; junction bases left unmatched: 11. CDR1 MNHNY and CDR2 SVGAGI come from the germline V gene (reference sequence).

This chain links TRBV7-6 with TRBJ2-7; D perhaps matches TRBD1 (5 bases). Trimming removed 4 bases at V and 3 bases at J, with 13 bases between. The CDR3 sequence is 14 residues long. Germline CDR1 and CDR2: SGHVS and FNYEAQ. CDR3 amino acids: CASSSTRQNYEQYF. The CDR3 DNA follows: TGTGCCAGCAGCTCGACCCGACAGAACTACGAGCAGTACTTC.

With regard to this clone: A junction end diverges from the germline sequence, so it may reflect a read error. The J gene is TRBJ2-7, the V gene TRBV7-2; TRBD1 matches at 8 bases. The CDR3 extends over 14 amino acids. Germline assignment: CDR1 SGHTA and CDR2 FQGNSA. DNA of the CDR3: TGTGCCAGCACCTTAGGGACAGGCTCCTACGAGCAGTACTTC. It codes for CASTLGTGSYEQYF. Together with reference TRBV7-2 and TRBJ2-7, the CDR3 gives the full variable domain: GAGVSQSPSNKVTEKGKDVELRCDPISGHTALYWYRQSLGQGLEFLIYFQGNSAPDKSGLPSDRFSAERTGGSVSTLTIQRTQQEDSAVYLCASTLGTGSYEQYFGPGTRLTVT.

This chain joins TRBV9 and TRBJ2-1; TRBD2 agrees at 13 bases. The V and J ends lost 3 bases and 4 bases, in that order; junction bases with no gene match: 1. This CDR3 has 15 amino acids. Germline-derived CDR1 and CDR2 are SGDLS and YYNGEE. CDR3 residues: CASSGTSGRYNEQFF. CDR3 DNA: TGTGCCAGCAGCGGGACTAGCGGGAGATACAATGAGCAGTTCTTC. The whole variable domain, remainder taken from reference TRBV9 and TRBJ2-1, is DSGVTQTPKHLITATGQRVTLRCSPRSGDLSVYWYQQSLDQGLQFLIQYYNGEERAKGNILERFSAQQFPDLHSELNLSSLELGDSALYFCASSGTSGRYNEQFFGPGTRLTVL.

The genes are TRBV4-2 and TRBJ2-7; D may be TRBD2 (6 bases). V was shortened by 0 bases and J by 3 bases, with 18 bases between the two germline ends. Per the germline V gene, CDR1 is LGHNA and CDR2 is YNFKEQ. The CDR3 covers 17 residues. The CDR3 protein is CASSQEVFGGVYYEQYF. The CDR3 DNA follows: TGTGCCAGCAGCCAAGAGGTTTTCGGGGGAGTGTACTACGAGCAGTACTTC.

The rearrangement links TRBV27 to TRBJ2-5; D remains ambiguous. Trimming left V 7 bases short and J 0 bases short, with 12 bases between. This CDR3 spans 14 amino acids. Germline V lookup: CDR1 MNHEY, CDR2 SMNVEV (reference sequence). The CDR3 reads CASKAGRYQETQYF. As DNA, the CDR3 is TGTGCCAGCAAAGCCGGTCGGTACCAAGAGACCCAGTACTTC.

The chain links TRBV7-6 to TRBJ2-5, with D possibly TRBD2 on 7 matching bases. Matching the DNA end better, TRBJ2-7 makes the J call doubtful. The CDR3 is 17 residues long. Germline V gene data show CDR1 as SGHVS and CDR2 as FNYEAQ. The CDR3 region has the DNA TGTGCCAGCAGCTTATACGGCAGGGGAGGGACTATCTACGAGCAGTACTTC. Translated: CASSLYGRGGTIYEQYF.

The CDR3 protein is CASSLGQGNTGELFF. CDR3 bases: TGTGCCAGCAGCTTAGGCCAGGGTAACACCGGGGAGCTGTTTTTT. V usage is TRBV7-9 and J usage is TRBJ2-2; a possible D gene is TRBD1 (5 bases). The germline V gene encodes CDR1 SEHNR and CDR2 FQNEAQ (reference sequence). The CDR3 contains 15 residues. Trimming cost V 1 base and J 2 bases, with 8 bases left between them.

The rearrangement joins TRBV5-8 to TRBJ1-1; no clear D gene. Deletions cut 4 bases from V and 0 bases from J, with 10 bases between. The CDR3 sequence is 14 residues long. Germline V gene data show CDR1 as SGHTS and CDR2 as YDEGEE. The CDR3 bases are TGTGCCAGCAGCGTCGACATGATGAACACTGAAGCTTTCTTT. It encodes CASSVDMMNTEAFF. The whole variable domain, remainder taken from reference TRBV5-8 and TRBJ1-1, is EAGVTQSPTHLIKTRGQQATLRCSPISGHTSVYWYQQALGLGLQFLLWYDEGEERNRGNFPPRFSGRQFPNYSSELNVNALELEDSALYLCASSVDMMNTEAFFGQGTRLTVV.

CDR3 nucleotides: TGTGCCAGCAGCCAAAAACTAGGGAAGCAGTTCTTC. Amino acid sequence: CASSQKLGKQFF. The J gene is TRBJ2-1, the V gene TRBV6-5; the D gene is possibly TRBD2 (5 bases). V dropped 6 bases and J dropped 11 bases, with 14 bases sitting between them. The CDR3 loop spans 12 amino acids. The germline V gene has CDR1 MNHEY and CDR2 SVGAGI.

This rearrangement joins TRBV9 to TRBJ1-3; no firm D call. The CDR3 contains 16 residues. The V end lost 5 bases, the J end lost 1 base, and 16 bases lay between the germline ends. Germline assignment: CDR1 SGDLS and CDR2 YYNGEE. CDR3 residues: CASRRGRPVSGNTIYF. In DNA, the CDR3 is TGTGCCAGCAGGCGAGGCAGACCCGTATCTGGAAACACCATATATTTT. The variable domain in full, with the rest retrieved from reference TRBV9 and TRBJ1-3, is DSGVTQTPKHLITATGQRVTLRCSPRSGDLSVYWYQQSLDQGLQFLIQYYNGEERAKGNILERFSAQQFPDLHSELNLSSLELGDSALYFCASRRGRPVSGNTIYFGEGSWLTVV.

The chain is built from TRBV5-6 and TRBJ2-1; D uncertain. The CDR3 is made up of 13 amino acids. In germline, CDR1 is SGHDT, CDR2 YYEEEE. Between the trimmed V and J ends, which lost 1 base and 14 bases, there was a span of 16 bases. The DNA for the CDR3 is TGTGCCAGCAGCTTGAGCGCGGATAGTCGTGAGTTCTTC. As protein: CASSLSADSREFF.

J is TRBJ2-7 and V is TRBV4-3; 12 nucleotides align to TRBD1. V lost 5 bases and J lost 3; bases outside the gene matches: 5. The CDR3 contains 15 residues. Germline V gene sequence: CDR1 LGHNA, CDR2 YSLEER. The CDR3 protein is CASSFGTGGSYEQYF. The CDR3 bases are TGCGCCAGCAGCTTTGGGACAGGGGGCAGCTACGAGCAGTACTTC.

This clone appeared once. The chain is built from TRBV7-9 and TRBJ2-5; 7 bases fit TRBD1. J was trimmed by 0 bases and V by 4 bases; bases with no gene match: 5. This CDR3 comprises 15 residues. Germline CDR1 is SEHNR and CDR2 is FQNEAQ (reference sequence). The DNA for the CDR3 is TGTGCCAGCAGCTCCGAGGACAGGTACCAAGAGACCCAGTACTTC. Protein: CASSSEDRYQETQYF.

The chain is built from TRBV5-1 and TRBJ2-7, with a tentative D call TRBD1 (5 bases). The germline V gene encodes CDR1 SGHRS and CDR2 YFSETQ. The CDR3 loop spans 14 amino acids. The V gene lost 4 bases and the J gene lost 5 bases, with 16 bases spanning the gap. The CDR3 loop reads CASSLLGRANEQYF. The CDR3 bases are TGCGCCAGCAGCCTTCTGGGCAGGGCGAACGAGCAGTACTTC.

The gene calls are TRBV11-2 and TRBJ1-3; TRBD1 aligns across 8 bases. J gave up 1 base and V 3 bases, and 2 bases lay outside the gene matches. Per germline, CDR1 SGHAT and CDR2 FQNNGV. The CDR3 extends over 15 amino acids. CDR3 bases: TGTGCCAGCAGCTTTGACAGGGGATCTGGAAACACCATATATTTT. Its protein is CASSFDRGSGNTIYF.

V gene TRBV13 combines with J gene TRBJ2-1; 10 nucleotides line up with TRBD2. This CDR3 comprises 15 residues. Germline lookup yields CDR1 PRHDT and CDR2 FYEKMQ (reference sequence). V lost 0 bases and J lost 8; bases outside the gene matches: 4. The CDR3 loop is CASSLGAGGFDEQFF. CDR3 sequence (DNA): TGTGCCAGCAGCTTAGGAGCGGGAGGGTTTGATGAGCAGTTCTTC.

The J gene is TRBJ2-1, the V gene TRBV4-2; 7 bases fit TRBD2. Losses at the gene ends were 0 bases for V and 8 bases for J; bases not matched to a gene: 19. Germline assignment: CDR1 LGHNA and CDR2 YNFKEQ. CDR3 length equals 19 residues. The CDR3 sequence: CASSQDRGDLNVMEDEQFF. CDR3 in DNA: TGTGCCAGCAGCCAAGATCGGGGGGACCTAAATGTGATGGAGGATGAGCAGTTCTTC.

The J gene is TRBJ2-7, the V gene TRBV7-6; D call uncertain. The CDR3 extends over 13 amino acids. Germline V gene data show CDR1 as SGHVS and CDR2 as FNYEAQ. V lost 3 bases to trimming and J lost 7 bases, with 13 bases between them. In DNA form, the CDR3 reads TGTGCCAGCAGCTTCCAGAGGATGGGTGAGCAGTACTTC. Amino acids: CASSFQRMGEQYF.

This clone was seen a single time. The V gene is TRBV27, the J gene TRBJ1-2; 9 bases map to TRBD1. Unmatched junction bases numbered 0, after V lost 6 bases and J lost 4 bases. The CDR3 totals 12 residues. The V gene's germline CDR1 is MNHEY and CDR2 SMNVEV (reference sequence). CDR3 sequence: CASRTGGYGYTF. The CDR3 DNA reads as TGTGCCAGCAGGACAGGGGGCTATGGCTACACCTTC.